This entry lists 18 T cell receptor beta chains sequenced from one sample in a study of blood T cell repertoires in COVID-19. TCRdb's table, derived via immunoSEQ multiplex PCR, lists solely in-frame clones and lacks some. The sample consists of around 300,000 clones, around nine tenths of them appearing once. Input material: peripheral blood. The source is a woman in her 30s with COVID-19, enrolled during active disease.

The J gene is TRBJ2-5, the V gene TRBV12-5, with TRBD2 matching over 11 bases. This CDR3 is built from 16 residues. CDR1 LGHNT and CDR2 FRNRAP come from the germline V gene. V was pared by 2 bases and J by 3 bases, with 5 bases of the junction left unmatched. Here the CDR3 DNA reads TGTGCTAGTGGTTTGATAACTAGCGGGAGAAAAGAGACCCAGTACTTC. Translated, it gives CASGLITSGRKETQYF.

In DNA form, the CDR3 reads TGTGCCAGCAGCTTGCGCGGTAGGGAGACCCAGTACTTC. Amino acids: CASSLRGRETQYF. The rearrangement uses TRBV5-4 and TRBJ2-5; D unresolved. The CDR3 loop spans 13 amino acids. From germline, CDR1 is SGHNT and CDR2 YYREEE (reference sequence). V was shortened by 1 base and J by 5 bases, with 9 bases between the two germline ends.

The chain links TRBV3-1 (or the pseudogene TRBV3-2) to TRBJ1-4; tentative D call: TRBD1 (5 bases). The CDR3 loop spans 13 amino acids. Germline CDR1 LGHDT, CDR2 YNNKEL (reference sequence). V shed 4 bases and J shed 4 bases, with 7 bases lying between them. The CDR3 DNA reads TGTGCCAGCAGCCCAGGGTTTAATGAAAAACTGTTTTTT. Its protein is CASSPGFNEKLFF.

V and J are TRBV2 and TRBJ1-4, with TRBD1 identical over 9 bases. Trimming at V came to 6 bases and at J to 2 bases, leaving 7 bases not matched to a gene. The CDR3 has 16 residues. CDR1 and CDR2 (germline): SNHLY, FYNNEI. The CDR3 sequence is CASRHRGQSTNEKLFF. CDR3 coding DNA: TGTGCCAGCAGACACAGGGGGCAGTCGACTAATGAAAAACTGTTTTTT.

This clone was detected only a few times. The chain combines TRBV7-6 with TRBJ1-5; 8 nucleotides line up with TRBD1. Germline V gives CDR1 SGHVS, CDR2 FNYEAQ. CDR3 length equals 15 residues. J gave up 7 bases and V 2 bases, and 7 bases lay outside the gene matches. The DNA of the CDR3 is TGTGCCAGCAGCTTATCCAGGGGGCCAGGGCAGCCCCAGCATTTT. Protein sequence: CASSLSRGPGQPQHF.

The chain employs TRBV19 and TRBJ1-5, with D perhaps TRBD1 (6 bases). Deletions cut 5 bases from V and 2 bases from J, with 10 bases between. Germline V gives CDR1 LNHDA, CDR2 SQIVND (reference sequence). CDR3 size: 14 residues. CDR3 loop: CASSGGSGNQPQHF. The CDR3 DNA reads as TGTGCCAGTAGTGGGGGCTCGGGCAATCAGCCCCAGCATTTT.

The chain uses TRBV7-2 and TRBJ2-1, with D unresolved. The germline V gene encodes CDR1 SGHTA and CDR2 FQGNSA. This CDR3 region has 14 residues. Trimming stripped 3 bases from V and 5 bases from J, with 11 bases between. The CDR3 DNA is TGTGCCAGCAGCTTCCTGAAGCGAAACAATGAGCAGTTCTTC. Translated: CASSFLKRNNEQFF.

The chain is built from TRBV28 and TRBJ1-4; 7 bases are a match to TRBD1. The CDR3 has 17 amino acids. V was clipped by 6 bases and J by 1 base; unmatched bases: 11. Germline CDR1 reads MDHEN; CDR2 reads SYDVKM. CDR3 DNA sequence: TGTGCCAGCAGCCCCGGAAGGGGGCGTTTAACTAATGAAAAACTGTTTTTT. Residues: CASSPGRGRLTNEKLFF.

The rearrangement uses TRBV5-6 and TRBJ1-2; 9 bases map to TRBD1. There are 15 residues in the CDR3. Unmatched junction bases numbered 5, after V lost 1 base and J lost 4 bases. Germline assignment: CDR1 SGHDT and CDR2 YYEEEE. The CDR3 region is CASSLPGQGFYGYTF. The CDR3 nucleotides read TGTGCCAGCAGCTTGCCGGGACAGGGCTTCTATGGCTACACCTTC.

The CDR3 DNA reads as TGTGCCAAACAGCACGAGCAGTACTTC. This encodes CAKQHEQYF. This chain links TRBV21-1 with TRBJ2-7; TRBD1 was called by the table and not checked on the DNA. TRBV21-1 is designated a pseudogene. The CDR3 covers 9 residues.

The V and J genes are TRBV7-3 and TRBJ2-7, with TRBD1 identical over 9 bases. This CDR3 has 15 residues. The trim removed 6 bases at V and 5 bases at J, leaving 11 bases unmatched. Germline-derived CDR1 and CDR2 are SGHTA and FQGTGA. DNA for the CDR3: TGTGCCAGCAGGAAAGGGACAGGGACATTCGACGAGCAGTACTTC. Protein product: CASRKGTGTFDEQYF.

The CDR3 DNA reads TGTGCCAGCAGGCAGGGGGAAGAGACCCAGTACTTC. Translating gives CASRQGEETQYF. This chain uses TRBV12-3 or TRBV12-4 with TRBJ2-5; 7 bases fit TRBD1. J lost 3 bases, V lost 6 bases, and 1 base had no gene match. There are 12 residues in the CDR3.

V and J are TRBV18 and TRBJ1-1, with 7 bases lining up with TRBD1. Looked up from germline, CDR1 is KGHSH and CDR2 is LQKENI. V trimming: 2 bases; J trimming: 11 bases; junction bases outside the gene matches: 14. This CDR3 comprises 15 residues. The CDR3: CASSPGAVKGALAFF. Here the CDR3 DNA reads TGTGCCAGCTCACCAGGGGCCGTGAAGGGGGCATTGGCTTTCTTT. The full variable domain, in which reference TRBV18 and TRBJ1-1 provide the parts outside the CDR3, is NAGVMQNPRHLVRRRGQEARLRCSPMKGHSHVYWYRQLPEEGLKFMVYLQKENIIDESGMPKERFSAEFPKEGPSILRIQQVVRGDSAAYFCASSPGAVKGALAFFGQGTRLTVV.

V usage is TRBV7-9 and J usage is TRBJ2-2; TRBD2 matches at 12 bases. There are 15 residues in the CDR3. V dropped 4 bases and J dropped 7; count of bases not matched to a gene: 4. Germline CDR1 reads SEHNR; CDR2 reads FQNEAQ (reference sequence). CDR3 in DNA: TGTGCCAGCAGCTCCGCTAGCGGGAGGGGCGGGGAGCTGTTTTTT. Its translation is CASSSASGRGGELFF.

This sequence joins TRBV7-8 and TRBJ1-2; 7 bases align to TRBD1. CDR3 length: 16 amino acids. With 0 bases clipped from V and 7 bases from J, the junction kept 11 bases outside the gene matches. CDR1 SGHVS and CDR2 FQNEAQ come from the germline V gene. In DNA, the CDR3 is TGTGCCAGCAGCTTAGCGATCCGACAGGGTGATGGTGGCTACACCTTC. Translation: CASSLAIRQGDGGYTF.

The genes are TRBV2 and TRBJ1-5, with 7 nucleotides matching TRBD1. J was trimmed by 5 bases and V by 7 bases; bases with no gene match: 5. This CDR3 has 13 residues. Germline values: CDR1 SNHLY, CDR2 FYNNEI. This CDR3 reads CASNPGGDQPQHF. CDR3 nucleotide sequence: TGTGCCAGCAATCCAGGGGGAGATCAGCCCCAGCATTTT.

The chain carries TRBV11-2 and TRBJ2-1; 13 positions agree with TRBD2. The CDR3 consists of 15 residues. Germline V gene lookup returns CDR1 SGHAT and CDR2 FQNNGV. The V segment lost 3 bases and the J segment 10 bases; nucleotides outside the gene matches: 6. For the CDR3, the DNA is TGTGCCAGCAGCTTCGGACTAGCGGGAGTAGGAGAGCAGTTCTTC. This translates into CASSFGLAGVGEQFF.

The J gene is TRBJ2-1, the V gene TRBV10-3; TRBD1 aligns across 7 bases. Germline-derived CDR1 and CDR2 are ENHRY and SYGVKD. The V and J ends lost 6 bases and 1 base, in that order; junction bases with no gene match: 3. There are 14 residues in the CDR3. CDR3 DNA: TGTGCCATCAGGGGACAGTTATCCTACAATGAGCAGTTCTTC. This encodes CAIRGQLSYNEQFF.